A selection of T cell receptor beta chains follows, all from one sample in a study of OX40 agonist ivuxolimab in advanced cancers. Profiled with immunoSEQ multiplex PCR; TCRdb holds only in-frame clones, not every one. The sample contains roughly 86,000 clones, roughly nine tenths of which appear only once. The starting material was CD4+ or CD8+ T cells sorted from blood, obtained in a trial of the OX40 agonist ivuxolimab. Source of these receptors: an adult with an advanced solid tumor such as melanoma, head and neck, liver or kidney cancer. The CDR3 runs from the conserved cysteine through the conserved F or W. D genes are given only for firm matches. Not all rows give a size; the values are once, few, many and, for expanded clones, a class.

V gene,CDR3 length,D gene,J gene,clone size,CDR3 DNA,CDR3 protein
TRBV6-1,14,TRBD1,TRBJ1-3,.,TGTGCCAGCAGGGGACAGGGGGGCGGAAACACCATATATTTT,CASRGQGGGNTIYF
TRBV19,14,.,TRBJ2-2,.,TGTGCCAGTAACCTGGGGCCTGGGGCCGGGGAGCTGTTTTTT,CASNLGPGAGELFF
TRBV12-5,16,TRBD2,TRBJ2-3,.,TGTGCTAGTGGTTTGGTACAAGCGGGAGCTACAGATACGCAGTATTTT,CASGLVQAGATDTQYF
TRBV2,13,.,TRBJ2-7,.,TGTGCCAAGAGAAGGACAGCCTCCTACGAGCAGTACTTC,CAKRRTASYEQYF
TRBV6-1,14,.,TRBJ2-6,.,TGTGCCAGCAGTGAACTCGCTGGGGCCAACGTCCTGACTTTC,CASSELAGANVLTF
TRBV6-1,12,TRBD1,TRBJ1-1,.,TGTGCCAGCCAACAGGGGCCCACTGAAGCTTTCTTT,CASQQGPTEAFF
TRBV6-6,15,.,TRBJ1-5,.,TGTGCCAGCAGTTCTAAACAGGGTAGCAATCAGCCCCAGCATTTT,CASSSKQGSNQPQHF
TRBV5-6,16,TRBD2,TRBJ2-3,once,TGTGCCAGCAGCTTGGGACCTAGCGGGAGGGTAGATACGCAGTATTTT,CASSLGPSGRVDTQYF
TRBV5-4,15,TRBD2,TRBJ2-1,.,TGTGCCAGCAGCTTGGAGGGGAGCGGGAGGCGGGAGCAGTTCTTC,CASSLEGSGRREQFF
TRBV7-2,14,.,TRBJ1-1,.,TGTGCCAGCAGCTTCAGTTGGGAAGTCACTGAAGCTTTCTTT,CASSFSWEVTEAFF